This TCR beta chain comes out of a study of blood T cell repertoires in COVID-19. Study summary: Acute and convalescent COVID-19 samples came from the United States, Italy and Spain. The analysed material was cDNA or gDNA that came from T cells, B-cell-depleted T cells, or PBMCs.

The V segment lost 4 bases and the J segment 4 bases; nucleotides outside the gene matches: 3. From germline, CDR1 is MGHDK and CDR2 SYGVNS. The length of the CDR3 is 14 residues. Source study methods: Quantification of nucleated cells was approximated via reference gene primer amplification. Libraries were prepared by immunoSEQ multiplex PCR; TCRdb keeps only in-frame clonotypes and omits some of them. That table is the source of V, J and clone size, and D and trimming were worked out from the DNA. Among just under 250,000 clones listed, more than 75% were seen once. The sample comprised peripheral blood. The origin of this receptor is a woman between 25 and 40 years old who had recovered from COVID-19. The chain combines TRBV25-1 with TRBJ2-2; the match to TRBD1 covers 7 bases. As DNA, the CDR3 is TGTGCCAGCAGTGGGACAGGTGTCACCGGGGAGCTGTTTTTT. Protein: CASSGTGVTGELFF.